What follows is one TCR beta chain and its context. Its antigen is undetermined. This specimen comes from a study of PD-L1 blockade in urothelial cancer. Study information: The patients first took atezolizumab in 2014, receiving 1,200 mg intravenously every 3 weeks. Blood-derived samples held a median approximately 150,000 T cells. The analyses of blood took place 3 weeks (second dose) and 6 weeks after treatment start.

The study, taken as a whole, reports: Better survival was predicted when blood TCR clonality before treatment fell below the median.

V was cut by 11 bases and J by 7 bases, with 17 bases left in between. Germline V lookup: CDR1 LNHDA, CDR2 SQIVND (reference sequence). The CDR3 covers 13 residues. Method: immunoSEQ multiplex PCR; TCRdb's copy keeps in-frame clones and lacks some. This sample has 50,000 or so clones, with 82% found just once. This rearrangement joins TRBV19 to TRBJ1-4, with D unclear. The clonotype originates from a man in his sixties or seventies with urothelial cancer. The input for sequencing was PBMCs, taken around atezolizumab (anti-PD-L1) treatment. The CDR3 protein is CASQPIAGEKLFF. CDR3 nucleotide sequence: TGTGCCTCCCAACCGATCGCGGGTGAAAAACTGTTTTTT.